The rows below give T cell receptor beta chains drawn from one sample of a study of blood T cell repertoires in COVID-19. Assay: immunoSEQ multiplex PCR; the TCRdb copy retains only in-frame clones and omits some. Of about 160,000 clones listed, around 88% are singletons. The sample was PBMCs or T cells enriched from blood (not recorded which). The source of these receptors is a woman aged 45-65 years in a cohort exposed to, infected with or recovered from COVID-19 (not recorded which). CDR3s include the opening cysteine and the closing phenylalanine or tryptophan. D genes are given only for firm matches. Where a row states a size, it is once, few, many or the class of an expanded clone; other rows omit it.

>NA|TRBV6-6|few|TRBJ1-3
CASSSTRGGNTIYF
TGTGCCAGCAGTTCCACGCGGGGGGGAAACACCATATATTTT
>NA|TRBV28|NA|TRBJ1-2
CASSRQGTTVYGYTF
TGTGCCAGCAGCCGCCAGGGGACCACTGTTTATGGCTACACCTTC
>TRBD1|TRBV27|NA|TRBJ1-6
CASSDERDRVNSPLHF
TGTGCCAGCAGTGACGAACGCGACAGGGTCAATTCACCCCTCCACTTT
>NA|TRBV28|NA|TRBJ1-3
CASSSGGGNTIYF
TGTGCCAGCAGCTCGGGGGGGGGAAACACCATATATTTT
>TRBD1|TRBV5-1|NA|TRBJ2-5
CASRNMGQSQETQYF
TGCGCCAGCAGAAACATGGGACAGTCCCAAGAGACCCAGTACTTC
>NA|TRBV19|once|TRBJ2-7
CASSRGKGIHEQYF
TGTGCCAGTAGTCGGGGAAAAGGGATCCACGAGCAGTACTTC
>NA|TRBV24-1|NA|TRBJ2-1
CATGGRSSYNEQFF
TGTGCCACCGGAGGGAGGAGCTCCTACAATGAGCAGTTCTTC
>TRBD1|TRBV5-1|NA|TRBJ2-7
CASSQTGTGNLVYEQYF
TGCGCCAGCAGCCAAACCGGGACAGGGAATTTAGTCTACGAGCAGTACTTC
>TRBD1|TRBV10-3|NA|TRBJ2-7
CAISDSGGTYEQYF
TGTGCCATCAGTGACTCAGGGGGAACCTACGAGCAGTACTTC
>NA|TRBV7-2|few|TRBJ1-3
CASSLDQGGNTIYF
TGTGCCAGCAGCTTAGATCAGGGGGGAAACACCATATATTTT
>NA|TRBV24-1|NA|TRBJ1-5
CATSDRGGPNQPQHF
TGTGCCACCAGTGACCGGGGAGGACCAAATCAGCCCCAGCATTTT
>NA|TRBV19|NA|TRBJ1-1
CASTLGGAEAFF
TGTGCCAGTACCCTGGGGGGGGCTGAAGCTTTCTTT
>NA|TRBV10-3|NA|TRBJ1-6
CAISESLQGRNSPLHF
TGTGCCATCAGTGAGTCCTTGCAGGGGCGAAATTCACCCCTCCACTTT
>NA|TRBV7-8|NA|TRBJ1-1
CASSINSGLGTEAFF
TGTGCCAGCAGCATAAATTCAGGGTTGGGCACTGAAGCTTTCTTT
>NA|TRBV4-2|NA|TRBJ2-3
CASSQDQVASGTDTQYF
TGTGCCAGCAGCCAAGATCAAGTGGCTTCCGGCACAGATACGCAGTATTTT
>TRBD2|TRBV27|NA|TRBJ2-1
CASSFWRRGSSYNEQFF
TGTGCCAGCAGTTTTTGGCGGCGGGGGAGCTCCTACAATGAGCAGTTCTTC
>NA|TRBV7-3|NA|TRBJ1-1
CASSSYGATEAFF
TGTGCCAGCAGCTCCTATGGGGCCACTGAAGCTTTCTTT
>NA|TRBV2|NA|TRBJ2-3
CASSETPGAMADTQYF
TGTGCCAGCAGTGAAACCCCAGGGGCGATGGCAGATACGCAGTATTTT
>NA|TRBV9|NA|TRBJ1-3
CASSGGTFSGNTIYF
TGTGCCAGCAGCGGAGGAACCTTCTCTGGAAACACCATATATTTT
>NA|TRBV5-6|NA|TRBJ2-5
CASSLGLQETQYF
TGTGCCAGCAGCTTGGGGCTCCAAGAGACCCAGTACTTC
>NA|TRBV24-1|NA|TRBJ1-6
CATSVGVNSPLHF
TGTGCCACCAGTGTAGGGGTAAATTCACCCCTCCACTTT
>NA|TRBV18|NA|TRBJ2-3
CASSPSFPGSRVVFDTQYF
TGTGCCAGCTCACCATCCTTTCCGGGAAGTCGGGTCGTTTTCGATACGCAGTATTTT
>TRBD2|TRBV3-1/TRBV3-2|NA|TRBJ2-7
CASSLRTSGSIHEQYF
TGTGCCAGCAGCCTCCGGACTAGCGGGAGCATCCACGAGCAGTACTTC
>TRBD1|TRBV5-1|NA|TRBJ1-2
CASSRATGTGVDGYTF
TGCGCCAGCAGCCGAGCTACCGGGACAGGGGTGGACGGCTACACCTTC
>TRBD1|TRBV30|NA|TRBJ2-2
CAWSVTGTGVNTGELFF
TGTGCCTGGAGTGTAACCGGGACAGGGGTTAACACCGGGGAGCTGTTTTTT
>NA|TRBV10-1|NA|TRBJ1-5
CASSVAGNSNQPQHF
TGCGCCAGCAGTGTTGCGGGGAATAGCAATCAGCCCCAGCATTTT
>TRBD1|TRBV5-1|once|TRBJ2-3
CASSLGQGEGDTQYF
TGCGCCAGCAGCTTAGGACAGGGGGAGGGAGATACGCAGTATTTT